These 12 T cell receptor beta chains were all obtained from the same sample, sequenced in a study of shared clonotypes between healthy human individuals. Clones were read by immunoSEQ multiplex PCR, and TCRdb kept only the in-frame ones, dropping some. The sample has 450,000 to 550,000 clones, about four fifths seen once; the top ten hold under 15%. What was sequenced was PBMCs. The receptor source for this set is a woman in her 40s in good health. Some clones in this sample may be carry-over from other donors' samples.

The gene calls are TRBV7-9 and TRBJ1-1, with D maybe TRBD1 (5 bases). V gave up 8 bases and J gave up 1 base, with 14 bases separating them. The germline CDR1 and CDR2 sequences are SEHNR and FQNEAQ (reference sequence). This CDR3 spans 14 amino acids. CDR3 DNA sequence: TGTGCCAGCGTGGGAAAGGGGCGGAACACTGAAGCTTTCTTT. Translated, it gives CASVGKGRNTEAFF.

This clone was seen many times. Other DNA sequences in the sample encode the same CDR3. This chain uses TRBV5-1 with TRBJ2-5; tentatively, D is TRBD1 (6 bases). Germline loops: CDR1 SGHRS, CDR2 YFSETQ. V was trimmed by 4 bases and J by 5 bases, leaving 18 bases between them. The CDR3 consists of 15 residues. CDR3 loop: CASSPRQAGVETQYF. The CDR3 region has the DNA TGCGCCAGCAGCCCGAGACAGGCCGGAGTGGAGACCCAGTACTTC.

The chain is built from TRBV7-8 and TRBJ1-2; the D is unclear. The CDR3 has 15 amino acids. Per the germline V gene, CDR1 is SGHVS and CDR2 is FQNEAQ. Trimming left V 5 bases short and J 5 bases short, with 18 bases between. The CDR3 DNA reads as TGTGCCAGCAGCCCAACCCAGACTCAAGCGTATGGCTACACCTTC. Translation gives CASSPTQTQAYGYTF.

The chain employs TRBV7-8 and TRBJ1-4; no reliable D call. Germline V gene sequence: CDR1 SGHVS, CDR2 FQNEAQ. The V gene lost 4 bases and the J gene lost 8 bases, with 20 bases spanning the gap. The CDR3 sequence is 16 residues long. The CDR3 coding sequence is TGTGCCAGCAGCTCTCGCCCGGATAGAGCCGCGGAAAAACTGTTTTTT. It codes for CASSSRPDRAAEKLFF.

This chain connects TRBV2 to TRBJ1-2; D is ambiguous. V shed 3 bases and J shed 1 base, with 9 bases lying between them. The germline V gene encodes CDR1 SNHLY and CDR2 FYNNEI. This CDR3 has 14 amino acids. Written as DNA, the CDR3 is TGTGCCAGCAGTGATATCCTCCTTAACTATGGCTACACCTTC. Amino acids: CASSDILLNYGYTF.

The rearrangement uses TRBV13 and TRBJ2-5; 11 bases match TRBD2. This CDR3 is built from 16 residues. Trimming took 5 bases from V and 4 from J; bases not matched to a gene: 9. CDR1 and CDR2 from the germline V gene are PRHDT and FYEKMQ (reference sequence). The CDR3 is CASSKRLAGMGETQYF. The DNA of the CDR3 is TGTGCCAGCAGCAAGCGACTAGCGGGAATGGGAGAGACCCAGTACTTC.

This sequence joins TRBV23-1 and TRBJ2-7; D gene uncertain. TRBV23-1 falls under the ORF class, with uncertain function. CDR3 length: 13 amino acids. V dropped 6 bases and J dropped 3 bases, with 12 bases sitting between them. The CDR3 is CASRANYSYEQYF. The CDR3 DNA sequence: TGCGCCAGCAGGGCTAATTACAGCTACGAGCAGTACTTC.

In nucleotides, the CDR3 is TGTGCCAGCAGTCCGATTAGCGGGAGTGGAAACGAGCAGTACTTC. Translating it yields CASSPISGSGNEQYF. V gene TRBV2 combines with J gene TRBJ2-5, with TRBD2 matching 9 bases. The J call is uncertain, as TRBJ2-7 better fits the DNA end. Per germline, CDR1 SNHLY and CDR2 FYNNEI. The length of the CDR3 is 15 residues.

V and J are TRBV28 and TRBJ2-5, with D perhaps matching TRBD1 (6 bases). The CDR3 loop spans 16 amino acids. V was shortened by 1 base and J by 2 bases, with 14 bases between the two germline ends. Per the germline V gene, CDR1 is MDHEN and CDR2 is SYDVKM. CDR3 in amino acids: CASSLFWTQGQETQYF. The CDR3 region has the DNA TGTGCCAGCAGTTTATTTTGGACCCAGGGGCAAGAGACCCAGTACTTC.

The CDR3 loop reads CASSASGLAGFDEQFF. In DNA form, the CDR3 reads TGTGCCAGCAGCGCGTCGGGACTAGCGGGATTTGATGAGCAGTTCTTC. The V gene is TRBV9, the J gene TRBJ2-1; 13 bases align to TRBD2. The V and J ends lost 3 bases and 8 bases, in that order; junction bases with no gene match: 8. This CDR3 has 16 amino acids. CDR1 is SGDLS, CDR2 YYNGEE, per germline.

The chain uses TRBV7-2 and TRBJ2-7; TRBD2 matches at 8 bases. Looked up from germline, CDR1 is SGHTA and CDR2 is FQGNSA. Unmatched junction bases numbered 9, after V lost 1 base and J lost 4 bases. The CDR3 length is 16 residues. The CDR3 bases are TGTGCCAGCAGCTTAGGATTTGGAGCGGGAGAGTACGAGCAGTACTTC. As protein: CASSLGFGAGEYEQYF.

The chain joins TRBV4-1 to TRBJ1-2; no clear D gene. This CDR3 comprises 14 residues. CDR1 and CDR2 (germline): MGHRA, YSYEKL. Trimming took 1 base from V and 3 from J, leaving 9 bases between them. CDR3: CASSQVGIHYGYTF. In DNA, the CDR3 is TGCGCCAGCAGCCAAGTCGGGATACACTATGGCTACACCTTC.